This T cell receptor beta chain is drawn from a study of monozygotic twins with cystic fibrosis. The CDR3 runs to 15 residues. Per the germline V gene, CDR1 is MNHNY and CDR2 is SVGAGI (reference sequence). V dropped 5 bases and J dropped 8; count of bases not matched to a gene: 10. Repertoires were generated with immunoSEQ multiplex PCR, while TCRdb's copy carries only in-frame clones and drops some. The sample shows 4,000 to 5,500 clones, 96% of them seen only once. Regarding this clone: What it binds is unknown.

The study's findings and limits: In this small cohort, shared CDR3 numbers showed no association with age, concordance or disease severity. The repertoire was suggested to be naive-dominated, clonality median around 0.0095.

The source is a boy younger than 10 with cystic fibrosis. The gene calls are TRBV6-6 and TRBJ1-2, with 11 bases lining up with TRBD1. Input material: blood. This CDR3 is CASSRTGGFERGYTF. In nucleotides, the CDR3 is TGTGCCAGCAGTCGGACAGGGGGCTTCGAGAGAGGCTACACCTTC.